Shown below are 3 T cell receptor beta chains from a single sample sequenced in a study of shared T cell receptors in the human thymus. Assay: immunoSEQ multiplex PCR; the TCRdb copy retains only in-frame clones and omits some. This table holds about 730,000 clones, 70% to 90% found once. Another study also made use of these data, one on human thymus T cells.

Sequenced material: thymocytes. The receptors shown here come from a girl less than two years old with a congenital heart defect.

This chain joins TRBV10-3 and TRBJ1-2; D may be TRBD1 (5 bases). CDR1 and CDR2 from the germline V gene are ENHRY and SYGVKD. V was shortened by 4 bases and J by 3 bases, with 12 bases between the two germline ends. CDR3 size: 14 residues. The CDR3 DNA sequence: TGTGCCATCAGTGGGGGCCCCGAAGACTATGGCTACACCTTC. Encoded protein: CAISGGPEDYGYTF.

The rearrangement links TRBV28 to TRBJ1-1; the match to TRBD1 covers 7 bases. V gave up 6 bases and J gave up 1 base; unmatched junction bases: 23. CDR1 and CDR2 from the germline V gene are MDHEN and SYDVKM. This CDR3 contains 20 residues. CDR3 nucleotides: TGTGCCAGCAGCAATTCCGACAGGGACCCCAACGTCATATGGAACACTGAAGCTTTCTTT. It encodes CASSNSDRDPNVIWNTEAFF.

The rearrangement joins TRBV2 to TRBJ1-5; 7 nucleotides line up with TRBD1. Per germline, CDR1 SNHLY and CDR2 FYNNEI. This CDR3 has 18 amino acids. V was clipped by 4 bases and J by 0 bases; unmatched bases: 12. CDR3 in DNA: TGTGCCAGCAGTGTCGTGGGACAGCAACCGTATAGCAATCAGCCCCAGCATTTT. Its translation: CASSVVGQQPYSNQPQHF.